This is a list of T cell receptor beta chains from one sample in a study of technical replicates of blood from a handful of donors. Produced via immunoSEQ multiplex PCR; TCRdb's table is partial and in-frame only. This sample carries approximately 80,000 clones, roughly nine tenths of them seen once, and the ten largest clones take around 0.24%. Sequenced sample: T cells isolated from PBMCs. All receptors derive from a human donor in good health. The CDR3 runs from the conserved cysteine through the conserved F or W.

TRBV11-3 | CASSLGVQGYTGELFF
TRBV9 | CASSVFLSGANVLTF
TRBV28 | CASSPIDRATNEKLFF
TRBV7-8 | CASSFLAGTYEQYF
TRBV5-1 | CASSSLPTGDSNQPQHF
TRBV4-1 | CASSQITGFEAFF
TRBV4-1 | CASSLDRAEAFF
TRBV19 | CAVCQRGPYNEQFF
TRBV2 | CASSGATGGNYEQYF
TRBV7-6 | CASSLAISGSSSYEQYF
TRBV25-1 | CASTPRVTGELFF
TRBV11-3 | CASSLGGVGYTF
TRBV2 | CASKSSGDYNEQFF
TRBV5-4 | CASTWTSGGSSYEQYF
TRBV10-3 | CAIKSADTDTQYF
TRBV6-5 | CAAGQINQPQHF
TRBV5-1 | CASSLTGLAGVETQYF
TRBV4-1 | CASSQPLRGPQETQYF
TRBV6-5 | CASSYTTKETQYF
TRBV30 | CAWGGFDEQYF
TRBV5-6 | CASSLVGGGTDTQYF
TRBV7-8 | CASSLARTGSGYTF
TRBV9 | CASSGTGGEGGYTF
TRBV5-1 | CASSVVGLAGGEVEYNTQYF
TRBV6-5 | CASSPNHNTHEQYF
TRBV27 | CASSLAGAYNEQFF
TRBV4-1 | CASSQSSTGPYEQYF
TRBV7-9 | CASTRDSTNTEAFF
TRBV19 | CASSLPGLASNEQFF